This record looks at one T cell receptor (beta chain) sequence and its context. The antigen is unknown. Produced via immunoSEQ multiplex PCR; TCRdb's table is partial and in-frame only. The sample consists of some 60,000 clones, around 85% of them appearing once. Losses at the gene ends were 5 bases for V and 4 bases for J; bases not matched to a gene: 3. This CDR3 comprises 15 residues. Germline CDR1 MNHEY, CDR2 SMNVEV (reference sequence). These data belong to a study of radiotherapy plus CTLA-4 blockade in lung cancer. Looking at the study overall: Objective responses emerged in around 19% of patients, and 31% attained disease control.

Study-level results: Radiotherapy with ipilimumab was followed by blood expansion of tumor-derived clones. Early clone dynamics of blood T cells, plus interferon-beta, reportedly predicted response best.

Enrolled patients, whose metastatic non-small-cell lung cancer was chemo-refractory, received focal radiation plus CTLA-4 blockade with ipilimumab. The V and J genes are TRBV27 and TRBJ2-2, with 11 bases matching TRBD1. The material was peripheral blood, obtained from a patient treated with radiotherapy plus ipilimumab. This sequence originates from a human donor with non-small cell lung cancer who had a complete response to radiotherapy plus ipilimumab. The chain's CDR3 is CASSKDRGPTGELFF. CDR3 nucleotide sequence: TGTGCCAGCAGTAAGGACAGGGGGCCCACCGGGGAGCTGTTTTTT.